This T cell receptor beta chain was observed in a study of blood T cell repertoires in COVID-19. Across the study: From the United States, Italy and Spain came samples of acute and convalescent COVID-19. The cDNA or gDNA used as material had been derived from T cells, B-cell-depleted T cells, or PBMCs.

Produced via immunoSEQ multiplex PCR; TCRdb's table is partial and in-frame only. The sample records over 60,000 clones, roughly 83% being singletons. The Seattle site enrolled patients during active infection and followed them longitudinally. V lost 5 bases and J lost 4, with 8 bases in between. The CDR3 is 12 amino acids. CDR1 and CDR2 from the germline V gene are SGHRS and YFSETQ. The TCR comes from a man between 45 and 60 years old with COVID-19, enrolled during active disease. Sequenced: peripheral blood. V and J are TRBV5-1 and TRBJ2-3; the D is unclear. The CDR3 nucleotides read TGCGCCAGCAGGGGCCTGTCAGATACGCAGTATTTT. This gives the protein CASRGLSDTQYF.